The 13 T cell receptor beta chains given below trace back to one sample, sequenced in a study of sequential checkpoint blockade in melanoma. Treatment noted: randomized to nivolumab then ipilimumab (arm A) or the reverse (arm B). The assay was immunoSEQ multiplex PCR, and TCRdb's table has in-frame clones only and misses some. The top ten hold around 27% of the sample, which has approximately 23,000 clones, 75% to 90% seen once. The sequencing used CD8+ T cells sorted from blood (inferred from file names), collected from a patient given nivolumab and ipilimumab in sequence. These receptors were collected from a human donor with melanoma.

This clone is medium-sized within its sample. V gene TRBV19 combines with J gene TRBJ2-5, with D possibly matching TRBD2 (5 bases). The CDR3 runs 11 residues. V was cut by 5 bases and J by 9 bases, with 10 bases left in between. Per germline, CDR1 LNHDA and CDR2 SQIVND (reference sequence). Here the CDR3 reads CASSEGWSQYF. The CDR3, as DNA: TGTGCCAGTAGTGAGGGATGGTCCCAGTACTTC. The full variable domain, in which reference TRBV19 and TRBJ2-5 provide the parts outside the CDR3, is DGGITQSPKYLFRKEGQNVTLSCEQNLNHDAMYWYRQDPGQGLRLIYYSQIVNDFQKGDIAEGYSVSREKKESFPLTVTSAQKNPTAFYLCASSEGWSQYFGPGTRLLVL.

The V call is TRBV7-8, the J call TRBJ2-2, with D perhaps TRBD2 (6 bases). The CDR3 has 18 amino acids. Germline loops: CDR1 SGHVS, CDR2 FQNEAQ. The V gene lost 5 bases and the J gene lost 0 bases, with 19 bases spanning the gap. The CDR3 loop reads CASSQGFASEPNTGELFF. The CDR3 nucleotides read TGTGCCAGCAGCCAAGGGTTTGCTAGCGAACCGAACACCGGGGAGCTGTTTTTT.

This clone has just a few counts. The rearrangement joins TRBV4-3 to TRBJ1-2; D is unclear. Germline loops: CDR1 LGHNA, CDR2 YSLEER. V was shortened by 0 bases and J by 4 bases, with 6 bases between the two germline ends. The CDR3 loop spans 13 amino acids. In DNA, the CDR3 is TGCGCCAGCAGCCAAGATACGGTCTATGGCTACACCTTC. Translating gives CASSQDTVYGYTF.

The chain combines TRBV5-1 with TRBJ2-5; 8 bases line up with TRBD2. V lost 1 base to trimming and J lost 1 base; unmatched junction nucleotides: 15. Germline CDR1 and CDR2: SGHRS and YFSETQ. The CDR3 length is 19 residues. CDR3 amino acids: CASSLKGLFRGRPQETQYF. The CDR3 DNA reads TGCGCCAGCAGCTTGAAGGGCTTGTTTCGCGGGAGGCCCCAAGAGACCCAGTACTTC.

The rearrangement links TRBV5-6 to TRBJ1-3; D is unclear. This CDR3 is built from 14 residues. V lost 2 bases to trimming and J lost 4 bases, with 10 bases between them. Germline V gene sequence: CDR1 SGHDT, CDR2 YYEEEE. The CDR3 region is CASSFLTGGNTIYF. CDR3 DNA: TGTGCCAGCAGCTTCTTAACCGGGGGAAACACCATATATTTT. Based on the CDR3 plus reference TRBV5-6 and TRBJ1-3, the full variable domain is DAGVTQSPTHLIKTRGQQVTLRCSPKSGHDTVSWYQQALGQGPQFIFQYYEEEERQRGNFPDRFSGHQFPNYSSELNVNALLLGDSALYLCASSFLTGGNTIYFGEGSWLTVV.

The CDR3 DNA reads TGTGCCAGCAGGTTAAGGGGCGGCAATCAGCCCCAGCATTTT. It translates to CASRLRGGNQPQHF. V usage is TRBV5-6 and J usage is TRBJ1-5; D is perhaps TRBD1 (5 bases). Germline V gene lookup returns CDR1 SGHDT and CDR2 YYEEEE. This CDR3 is built from 14 residues. V was cut by 5 bases and J by 2 bases, with 11 bases left in between.

Remarks on this clone: The sample holds other DNA sequences that translate to the same CDR3. The chain has TRBV4-3 and TRBJ1-5, with D hard to call. Germline V gene data show CDR1 as LGHNA and CDR2 as YSLEER. The CDR3 is 15 residues long. V lost 3 bases, J lost 13 bases, and 22 bases lay in between. CDR3 DNA: TGCGCCAGCAGCCAGATTACATCCCCGGGTTCGCCTCAGCATTTT. It is translated as CASSQITSPGSPQHF.

This clone was recorded a few times. This chain links TRBV10-3 with TRBJ1-6, with 11 positions matching TRBD1. Germline lookup yields CDR1 ENHRY and CDR2 SYGVKD. V was clipped by 1 base and J by 14 bases; unmatched bases: 4. The CDR3 is 14 residues long. The DNA of the CDR3 is TGTGCCATCAGTGAGTTGGGACAGGGGGTCGCCCTCCACTTT. Its protein product is CAISELGQGVALHF.

The chain is built from TRBV4-3 and TRBJ2-7; D gene ambiguous. Germline V gives CDR1 LGHNA, CDR2 YSLEER. The CDR3 sequence is 17 residues long. The ends were cut back, 0 bases at V and 2 bases at J, with 17 bases in the middle. For the CDR3, the DNA is TGCGCCAGCAGCCAAGATGTTGCGGCAGACCGAGCCTACGAGCAGTACTTC. Translation gives CASSQDVAADRAYEQYF.

V and J are TRBV4-1 and TRBJ2-3; possibly TRBD1 for D (6 bases). Per germline, CDR1 MGHRA and CDR2 YSYEKL. The germline V and J ends were trimmed by 4 bases and 4 bases, with 18 bases remaining between them. The CDR3 consists of 16 residues. CDR3 sequence: CASSPPQGLVADTQYF. CDR3 DNA: TGCGCCAGCAGCCCCCCTCAGGGGCTAGTCGCAGATACGCAGTATTTT.

The chain recombines TRBV29-1 with TRBJ2-7; 11 bases fit TRBD2. V gave up 2 bases and J gave up 4 bases; unmatched junction bases: 10. Germline CDR1 reads SQVTM; CDR2 reads ANQGSEA. There are 16 residues in the CDR3. CDR3: CSVEFVASGGQYEQYF. The CDR3 DNA reads as TGCAGCGTTGAATTTGTAGCTAGCGGGGGGCAATACGAGCAGTACTTC.

The genes are TRBV6-5 and TRBJ2-7, with D uncertain. V was trimmed by 6 bases and J by 4 bases, leaving 7 bases between them. This CDR3 contains 11 residues. Germline V gives CDR1 MNHEY, CDR2 SVGAGI. CDR3 region: CASRVGYEQYF. The CDR3 region has the DNA TGTGCCAGCAGGGTCGGGTACGAGCAGTACTTC.

This clone showed up just a few times. This sequence joins TRBV10-3 and TRBJ2-7; D gene unclear. The CDR3 has 14 residues. Trimming stripped 7 bases from V and 0 bases from J, with 13 bases between. Germline V gene data show CDR1 as ENHRY and CDR2 as SYGVKD. Here the CDR3 DNA reads TGTGCCATCATACTCGGGTATACCTCCTACGAGCAGTACTTC. Its protein is CAIILGYTSYEQYF.